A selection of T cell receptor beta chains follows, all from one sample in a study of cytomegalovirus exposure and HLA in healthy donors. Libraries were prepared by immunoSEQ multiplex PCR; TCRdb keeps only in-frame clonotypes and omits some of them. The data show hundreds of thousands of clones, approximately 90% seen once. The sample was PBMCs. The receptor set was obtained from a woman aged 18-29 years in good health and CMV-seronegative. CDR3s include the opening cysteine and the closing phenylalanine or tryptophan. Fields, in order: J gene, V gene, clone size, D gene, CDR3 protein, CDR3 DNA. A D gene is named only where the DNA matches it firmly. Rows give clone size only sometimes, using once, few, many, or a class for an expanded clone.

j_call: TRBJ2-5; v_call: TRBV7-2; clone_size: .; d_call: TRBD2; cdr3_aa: CASSRGLAHSAQETQYF; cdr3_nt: TGTGCCAGCAGCCGTGGACTAGCGCACTCCGCCCAAGAGACCCAGTACTTC
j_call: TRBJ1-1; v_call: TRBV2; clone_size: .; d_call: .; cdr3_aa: CASRRLTVGTEAFF; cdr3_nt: TGTGCCAGCAGGCGGTTGACAGTTGGGACTGAAGCTTTCTTT
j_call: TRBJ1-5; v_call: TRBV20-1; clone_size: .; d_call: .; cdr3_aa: CSAGGAKPQHF; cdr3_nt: TGCAGTGCTGGAGGAGCGAAGCCCCAGCATTTT
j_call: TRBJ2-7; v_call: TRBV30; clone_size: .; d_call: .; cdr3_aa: CAWTARAGEQYF; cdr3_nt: TGTGCCTGGACCGCGCGCGCGGGCGAGCAGTACTTC
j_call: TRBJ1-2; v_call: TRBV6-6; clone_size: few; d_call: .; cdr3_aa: CASTPAAGVSYTF; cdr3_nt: TGTGCCAGCACCCCGGCAGCGGGCGTGAGCTACACCTTC
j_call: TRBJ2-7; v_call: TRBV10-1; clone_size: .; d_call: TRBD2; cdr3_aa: CASSEIAGSNEQYF; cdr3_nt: TGCGCCAGCAGTGAAATAGCGGGATCGAACGAGCAGTACTTC
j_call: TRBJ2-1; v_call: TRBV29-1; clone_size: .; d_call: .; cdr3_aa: CSGLAPTYNEQFF; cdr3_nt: TGCAGCGGGTTAGCGCCGACCTACAATGAGCAGTTCTTC
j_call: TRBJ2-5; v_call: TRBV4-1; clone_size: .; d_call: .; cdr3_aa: CASRPTSSGETQYF; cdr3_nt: TGCGCCAGCAGGCCTACTTCTTCGGGAGAGACCCAGTACTTC
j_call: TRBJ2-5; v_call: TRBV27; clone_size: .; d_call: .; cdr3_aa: CASSSTRGQETQYF; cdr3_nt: TGTGCCAGCAGTTCCACTCGGGGGCAAGAGACCCAGTACTTC
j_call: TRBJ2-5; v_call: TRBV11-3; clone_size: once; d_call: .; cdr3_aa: CASSFWDNMYQETQYF; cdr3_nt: TGTGCCAGCAGCTTTTGGGACAACATGTACCAAGAGACCCAGTACTTC
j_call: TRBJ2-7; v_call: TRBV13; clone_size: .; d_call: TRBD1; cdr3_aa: CASSQGTGFYEQYF; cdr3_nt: TGTGCCAGCAGCCAGGGGACAGGATTCTACGAGCAGTACTTC
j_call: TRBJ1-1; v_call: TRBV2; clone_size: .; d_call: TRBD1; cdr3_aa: CASRGQGAGGAFF; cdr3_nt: TGTGCCAGCAGAGGACAGGGGGCGGGTGGCGCTTTCTTT
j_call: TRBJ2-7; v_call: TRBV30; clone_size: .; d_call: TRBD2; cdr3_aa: CAWSDWGRDHEQYF; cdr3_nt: TGTGCCTGGAGTGATTGGGGGAGGGACCACGAGCAGTACTTC
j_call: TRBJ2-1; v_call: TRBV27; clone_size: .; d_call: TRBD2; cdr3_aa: CASSLMSSGSYEQFF; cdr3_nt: TGTGCCAGCAGTTTGATGTCTAGCGGGAGTTATGAGCAGTTCTTC
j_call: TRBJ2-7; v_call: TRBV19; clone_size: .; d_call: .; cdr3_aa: CASRDSYEQYF; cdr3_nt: TGTGCCAGTAGGGACAGCTACGAGCAGTACTTC
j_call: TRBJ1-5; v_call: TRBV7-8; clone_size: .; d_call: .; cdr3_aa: CASSRSRVISNQPQHF; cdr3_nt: TGTGCCAGCAGCCGGTCTCGGGTCATAAGCAATCAGCCCCAGCATTTT
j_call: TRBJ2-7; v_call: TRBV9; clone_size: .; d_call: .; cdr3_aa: CASSASYEQYF; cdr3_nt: TGTGCCAGCAGCGCTTCGTACGAGCAGTACTTC
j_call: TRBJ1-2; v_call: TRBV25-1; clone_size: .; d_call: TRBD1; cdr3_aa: CASSESRTGGLYGYTF; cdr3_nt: TGTGCCAGCAGTGAATCCAGGACAGGGGGCCTTTATGGCTACACCTTC
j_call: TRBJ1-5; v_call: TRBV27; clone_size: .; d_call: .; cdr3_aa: CASSLAVNQPQHF; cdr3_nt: TGTGCCAGCAGTTTAGCGGTCAATCAGCCCCAGCATTTT